The rows below give T cell receptor beta chains drawn from one sample of a study of blood T cells in healthy people across ages. TCRdb fed the 5' RACE reads into MiXCR, producing one record per CDR3 protein. Of about 580,000 distinct CDR3 sequences in the sample, roughly 43% were seen once. The sample comprised blood. The source of these receptors is a man older than 75 in good health. Both conserved end residues are part of each CDR3. Each record gives: D gene, V gene, clone size, J gene, CDR3 protein, CDR3 DNA. The D gene is left open where the match is weak. A clone size is listed for some rows: how often the clone was seen (once, few, many), or a class if it is expanded.

NA	TRBV7-2	NA	TRBJ2-1	CASSAGSLGYNEQFF	TGTGCCAGCAGCGCAGGGAGCCTTGGATACAATGAGCAGTTCTTC
TRBD2	TRBV29-1	few	TRBJ2-7	CSVVQIAGVGHEQYF	TGCAGCGTTGTCCAGATAGCGGGAGTGGGCCACGAGCAGTACTTC
NA	TRBV29-1	NA	TRBJ2-5	CSVLEVVETQYF	TGCAGCGTTCTTGAGGTCGTGGAGACCCAGTACTTC
NA	TRBV18	few	TRBJ2-7	CASSLVGTSYEQYF	TGTGCCAGCTCACTGGTCGGGACCTCCTACGAGCAGTACTTC
NA	TRBV7-2	NA	TRBJ2-7	CASSPGRWGGQYEQYF	TGTGCCAGCAGCCCAGGAAGGTGGGGGGGCCAGTACGAGCAGTACTTC
NA	TRBV11-2	NA	TRBJ2-3	CASSFYNTDTQYF	TGTGCCAGCAGCTTTTACAACACAGATACGCAGTATTTT
NA	TRBV5-1	NA	TRBJ2-3	CASSLETGDADTQYF	TGCGCCAGCAGCTTGGAAACAGGTGATGCAGATACGCAGTATTTT
TRBD1	TRBV12-3/TRBV12-4	NA	TRBJ1-4	CASRPDRGPNEKLFF	TGTGCCAGCAGGCCCGACAGGGGACCTAATGAAAAACTGTTTTTT
NA	TRBV7-3	NA	TRBJ2-1	CASSLNPGGDEQFF	TGTGCCAGCAGCTTAAATCCAGGAGGGGATGAGCAGTTCTTC
TRBD1	TRBV7-2	NA	TRBJ1-5	CASSQRTGDHSNQPQHF	TGTGCCAGCAGCCAACGGACAGGGGATCATAGCAATCAGCCCCAGCATTTT
TRBD2	TRBV6-5	many	TRBJ2-1	CASSYSAGATYNEQFF	TGTGCCAGCAGTTACTCTGCGGGAGCCACCTACAATGAGCAGTTCTTC
NA	TRBV9	few	TRBJ2-5	CASSLISSPMGEQYF	TGTGCCAGCAGCCTCATCTCATCTCCAATGGGTGAGCAGTACTTC
NA	TRBV6-2/TRBV6-3	NA	TRBJ2-3	CASSYYADTQYF	TGTGCCAGCAGTTACTACGCAGATACGCAGTATTTT
NA	TRBV28	few	TRBJ2-7	CASSLPGYEQYF	TGTGCCAGCAGTTTACCGGGCTACGAGCAGTACTTC
TRBD2	TRBV7-2	few	TRBJ2-1	CASRPTGTRGVGEQFF	TGTGCCAGCAGGCCTACCGGGACTAGGGGTGTTGGTGAGCAGTTCTTC
NA	TRBV7-9	few	TRBJ1-2	CASTGRQGSNGYTF	TGTGCCAGCACGGGACGGCAGGGGTCTAATGGCTACACCTTC
NA	TRBV27	NA	TRBJ2-2	CASSLYTEPNTGELFF	TGTGCCAGCAGTTTATATACAGAACCGAACACCGGGGAGCTGTTTTTT
TRBD2	TRBV7-2	NA	TRBJ2-5	CASTLSGNQETQYF	TGTGCCAGCACCCTTAGCGGGAACCAAGAGACCCAGTACTTC
NA	TRBV27	NA	TRBJ2-1	CASSPLRATYNEQFF	TGTGCTAGCAGTCCATTAAGGGCCACCTACAATGAGCAGTTCTTC
TRBD2	TRBV6-1	NA	TRBJ2-7	CASSPLFGSGRTPREQYF	TGTGCCAGCAGTCCCCTGTTTGGTAGCGGGAGGACCCCTCGCGAGCAGTACTTC
NA	TRBV20-1	NA	TRBJ2-7	CSAPADGHGGGKQYF	TGCAGTGCTCCAGCCGACGGACATGGTGGGGGGAAGCAGTACTTC
NA	TRBV6-6	many	TRBJ2-4	CATANGLAKNIQYF	TGTGCCACCGCAAATGGTCTAGCCAAAAACATTCAGTACTTC
TRBD1	TRBV7-2	NA	TRBJ1-5	CASSSNTGGLEPQHF	TGTGCCAGCAGCTCGAATACAGGGGGCCTTGAGCCCCAGCATTTT
TRBD1	TRBV6-5	NA	TRBJ1-2	CASTTGGEGYGRTF	TGTGCCAGCACGACAGGGGGCGAGGGATATGGCCGCACCTTC